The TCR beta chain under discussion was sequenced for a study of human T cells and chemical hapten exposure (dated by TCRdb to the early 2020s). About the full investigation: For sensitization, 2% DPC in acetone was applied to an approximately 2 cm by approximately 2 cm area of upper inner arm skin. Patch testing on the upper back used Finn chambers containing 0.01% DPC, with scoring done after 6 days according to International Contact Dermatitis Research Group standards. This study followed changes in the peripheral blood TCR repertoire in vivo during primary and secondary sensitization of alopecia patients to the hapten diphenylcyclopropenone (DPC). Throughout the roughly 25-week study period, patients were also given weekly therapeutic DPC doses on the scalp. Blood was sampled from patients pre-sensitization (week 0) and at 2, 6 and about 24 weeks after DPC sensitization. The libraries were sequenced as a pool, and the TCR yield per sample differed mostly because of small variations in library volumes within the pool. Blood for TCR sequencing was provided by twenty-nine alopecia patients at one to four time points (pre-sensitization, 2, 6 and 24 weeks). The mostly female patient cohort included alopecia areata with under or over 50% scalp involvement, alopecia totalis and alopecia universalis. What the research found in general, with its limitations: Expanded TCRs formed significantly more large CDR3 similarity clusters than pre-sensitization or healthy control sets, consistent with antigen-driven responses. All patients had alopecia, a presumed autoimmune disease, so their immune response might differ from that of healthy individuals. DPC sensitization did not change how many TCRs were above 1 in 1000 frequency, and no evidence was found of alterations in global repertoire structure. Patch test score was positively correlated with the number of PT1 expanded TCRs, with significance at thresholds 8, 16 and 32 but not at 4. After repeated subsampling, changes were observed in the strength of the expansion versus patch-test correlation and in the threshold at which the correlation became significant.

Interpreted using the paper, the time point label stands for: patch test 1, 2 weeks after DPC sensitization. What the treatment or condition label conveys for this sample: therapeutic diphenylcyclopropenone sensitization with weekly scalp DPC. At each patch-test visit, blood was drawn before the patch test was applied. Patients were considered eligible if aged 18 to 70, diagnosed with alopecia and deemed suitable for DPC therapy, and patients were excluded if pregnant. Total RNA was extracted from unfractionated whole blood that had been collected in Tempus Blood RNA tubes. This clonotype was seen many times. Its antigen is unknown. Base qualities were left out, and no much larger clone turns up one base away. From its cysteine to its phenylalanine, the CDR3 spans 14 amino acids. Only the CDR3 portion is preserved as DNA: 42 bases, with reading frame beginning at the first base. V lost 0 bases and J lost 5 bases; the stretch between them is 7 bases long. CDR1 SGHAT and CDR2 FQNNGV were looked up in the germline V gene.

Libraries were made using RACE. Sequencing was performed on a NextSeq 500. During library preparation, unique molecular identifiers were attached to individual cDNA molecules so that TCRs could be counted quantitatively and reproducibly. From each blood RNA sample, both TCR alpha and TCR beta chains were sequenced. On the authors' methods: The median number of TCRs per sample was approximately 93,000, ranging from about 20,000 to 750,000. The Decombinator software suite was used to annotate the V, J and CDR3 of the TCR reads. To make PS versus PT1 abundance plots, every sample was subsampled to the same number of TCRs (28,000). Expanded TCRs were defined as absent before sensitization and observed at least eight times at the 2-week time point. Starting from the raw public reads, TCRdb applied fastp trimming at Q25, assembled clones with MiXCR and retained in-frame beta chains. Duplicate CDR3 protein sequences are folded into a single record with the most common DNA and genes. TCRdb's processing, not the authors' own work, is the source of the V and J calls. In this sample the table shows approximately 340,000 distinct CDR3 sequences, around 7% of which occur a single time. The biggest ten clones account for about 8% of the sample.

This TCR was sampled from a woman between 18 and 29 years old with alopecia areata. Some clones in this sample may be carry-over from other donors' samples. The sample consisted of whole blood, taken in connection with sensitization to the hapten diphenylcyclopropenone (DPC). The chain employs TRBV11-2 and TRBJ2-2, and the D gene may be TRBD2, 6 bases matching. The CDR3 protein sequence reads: CASSLEAGTGELFF. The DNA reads TGTGCCAGCAGCTTAGAGGCGGGGACCGGGGAGCTGTTTTTT.